This TCR beta chain was identified in a study of shared clonotypes between healthy human individuals. The overall study: For every donor, three CD4 naive, three CD4 memory, two CD8 naive and one CD8 memory plates were used.

As to this clone: As yet, its antigen is unknown.

Terminally differentiated effector memory CD45RA+ cells were left out of the naive CD8 fraction, which was CD45RO-negative and positively selected for CCR7. V was pared by 1 base and J by 8 bases, with 15 bases between. The CDR3 spans 15 residues. The germline V gene encodes CDR1 MNHNS and CDR2 SASEGT. Study results and limitations: The four-donor shared clonotypes exceeded non-shared clonotypes in generation probability, with non-shared ones scoring lower. Between a handful of donors, naive CD4 clonotypes were shared at a level of around 5.2%.

Several immunoSEQ plates received, in even portions, the genomic DNA of each subset. Measured with immunoSEQ multiplex PCR; TCRdb has only the in-frame clones, and not every one. The sample lists 1.5 million to 2.5 million clones; about 95% were seen once. This chain links TRBV6-1 with TRBJ2-1, with D possibly TRBD1 on 5 matching bases. What was sequenced was naive CD8+ T cells sorted from blood. This clonotype originated in a man aged 18-30 years in good health. CDR3 protein: CASSEEGARVDEQFF. The DNA for the CDR3 is TGTGCCAGCAGTGAAGAAGGGGCCAGGGTGGATGAGCAGTTCTTC.